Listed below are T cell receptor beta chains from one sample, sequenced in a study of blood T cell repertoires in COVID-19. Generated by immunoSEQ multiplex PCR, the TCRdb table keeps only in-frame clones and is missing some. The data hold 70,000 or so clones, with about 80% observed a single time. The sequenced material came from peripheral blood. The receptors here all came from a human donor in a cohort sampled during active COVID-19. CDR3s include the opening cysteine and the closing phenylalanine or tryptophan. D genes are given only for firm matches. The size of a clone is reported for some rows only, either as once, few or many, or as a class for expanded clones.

CASSQDPLGQRYEQYF | TGTGCCAGCAGCCAAGATCCCCTAGGACAGCGCTACGAGCAGTACTTC | NA | TRBJ2-7 | NA | TRBV3-1/TRBV3-2
CASSFLPQGVNQPQHF | TGTGCCAGCAGTTTCCTCCCACAGGGGGTCAATCAGCCCCAGCATTTT | TRBD1 | TRBJ1-5 | NA | TRBV28
CASSLTTPGTQYF | TGTGCCAGCAGCTTGACTACCCCGGGGACGCAGTATTTT | NA | TRBJ2-3 | NA | TRBV11-3
CASSQESRAGANVLTF | TGCGCCAGCAGCCAAGAGAGCAGGGCTGGGGCCAACGTCCTGACTTTC | NA | TRBJ2-6 | NA | TRBV4-1
CASSFRGINEQFF | TGTGCCAGCAGTTTCCGGGGGATCAATGAGCAGTTCTTC | NA | TRBJ2-1 | NA | TRBV12-3/TRBV12-4
CAWGSADYNEQFF | TGTGCCTGGGGGTCAGCGGACTACAATGAGCAGTTCTTC | NA | TRBJ2-1 | NA | TRBV30
CASSIGQGGETQYF | TGTGCCAGCTCAATAGGACAGGGTGGAGAGACCCAGTACTTC | TRBD1 | TRBJ2-5 | few | TRBV18
CASSWQAGGNTIYF | TGTGCCAGCTCCTGGCAGGCTGGCGGAAACACCATATATTTT | NA | TRBJ1-3 | NA | TRBV11-2
CASSFLEATEQFF | TGTGCCAGCAGTTTCCTCGAAGCTACTGAGCAGTTCTTC | NA | TRBJ2-1 | NA | TRBV12-3/TRBV12-4
CASSSGVTIYF | TGTGCCAGCTCAAGCGGGGTAACCATATATTTT | NA | TRBJ1-3 | few | TRBV28
CASSVAPGGGNEKLFF | TGTGCCAGCAGCGTAGCCCCCGGGGGGGGTAATGAAAAACTGTTTTTT | NA | TRBJ1-4 | NA | TRBV9
CASSRYRGTRNEQFF | TGTGCCAGCAGTCGTTACAGGGGGACGCGCAATGAGCAGTTCTTC | TRBD1 | TRBJ2-1 | few | TRBV6-2/TRBV6-3
CASSPYPSTNEKLFF | TGTGCCAGCAGTCCCTATCCTTCAACTAATGAAAAACTGTTTTTT | NA | TRBJ1-4 | NA | TRBV9
CASGAVNEKLFF | TGTGCCAGCGGGGCGGTTAATGAAAAACTGTTTTTT | NA | TRBJ1-4 | NA | TRBV3-1/TRBV3-2
CASSLGSGSTGELFF | TGTGCCAGCAGCTTAGGTAGCGGGAGTACCGGGGAGCTGTTTTTT | TRBD2 | TRBJ2-2 | NA | TRBV7-2
CASSLVWSSAGDTQYF | TGTGCCAGCAGCTTAGTTTGGAGTAGTGCGGGAGATACGCAGTATTTT | NA | TRBJ2-3 | NA | TRBV7-2
CASSPTSGSYEQYF | TGTGCCAGCTCACCAACTAGCGGCTCCTACGAGCAGTACTTC | TRBD2 | TRBJ2-7 | NA | TRBV18
CSASGLRDSLGEPDTQYF | TGCAGTGCTAGTGGACTTCGGGACAGTTTAGGAGAACCAGATACGCAGTATTTT | TRBD1 | TRBJ2-3 | NA | TRBV20-1
CASRPTGGRKADTQYF | TGTGCCAGCAGGCCAACAGGGGGCCGGAAGGCAGATACGCAGTATTTT | TRBD1 | TRBJ2-3 | NA | TRBV28
CASSRTGTPMAETQYF | TGTGCCAGTAGTAGGACCGGGACTCCCATGGCGGAGACCCAGTACTTC | NA | TRBJ2-5 | few | TRBV19
CASSQTLASGSRRKFTDTQYF | TGTGCCAGCAGCCAGACTTTGGCTAGCGGGAGTCGACGGAAGTTCACAGATACGCAGTATTTT | TRBD2 | TRBJ2-3 | NA | TRBV3-1/TRBV3-2
CASSSRDTSPSYEQYF | TGCGCCAGCAGCTCCCGGGACACAAGTCCTTCCTACGAGCAGTACTTC | NA | TRBJ2-7 | NA | TRBV4-3
CASSLEGGSTDTQYF | TGTGCCAGCAGCCTCGAGGGAGGGAGCACAGATACGCAGTATTTT | TRBD2 | TRBJ2-3 | NA | TRBV7-9
CASSIAYRGRANTEAFF | TGTGCCAGTAGTATAGCCTACAGGGGGCGGGCGAACACTGAAGCTTTCTTT | TRBD1 | TRBJ1-1 | NA | TRBV19
CASSYGPQGAFF | TGTGCCAGCAGCTATGGGCCCCAGGGGGCTTTCTTT | NA | TRBJ1-1 | NA | TRBV7-9
CASSLAGQGPYEQYF | TGTGCCAGCAGCTTAGCGGGACAGGGACCCTACGAGCAGTACTTC | TRBD1 | TRBJ2-7 | NA | TRBV7-3
CASSLQGAGGQPQHF | TGTGCCAGCAGTTTACAGGGGGCAGGAGGTCAGCCCCAGCATTTT | TRBD1 | TRBJ1-5 | NA | TRBV27
CASSGGQGERNQPQHF | TGTGCCAGTAGTGGGGGACAGGGCGAACGCAATCAGCCCCAGCATTTT | TRBD1 | TRBJ1-5 | NA | TRBV19
CASSPSGDYGYTF | TGTGCCAGTAGTCCCTCCGGGGACTATGGCTACACCTTC | NA | TRBJ1-2 | NA | TRBV19
CASSVDYMNEQYF | TGTGCCAGCAGCGTAGACTATATGAACGAGCAGTACTTC | NA | TRBJ2-7 | NA | TRBV9
CASSGGTSGGSYEQYF | TGTGCCAGCAGCGGCGGGACTAGCGGGGGCTCCTACGAGCAGTACTTC | TRBD2 | TRBJ2-7 | NA | TRBV11-1
CASSQGRQGNTGELFF | TGCGCCAGCAGCCAAGGGCGACAGGGCAACACCGGGGAGCTGTTTTTT | TRBD1 | TRBJ2-2 | once | TRBV4-3
CASADRFGNTIYF | TGTGCCAGCGCGGATAGATTTGGAAACACCATATATTTT | NA | TRBJ1-3 | NA | TRBV6-5
CASSSPGGVRDTQYF | TGTGCCAGCAGTTCGCCGGGAGGGGTAAGGGATACGCAGTATTTT | TRBD2 | TRBJ2-3 | NA | TRBV28
CSVESSSGYSTDTQYF | TGCAGCGTTGAGTCATCTAGCGGGTACAGCACAGATACGCAGTATTTT | TRBD2 | TRBJ2-3 | NA | TRBV29-1
CASSQDGAGIYEQYF | TGTGCCAGCAGCCAAGATGGCGCGGGGATCTACGAGCAGTACTTC | NA | TRBJ2-7 | few | TRBV4-2
CASSIRAGAANSYNEQFF | TGTGCCAGCAGCATAAGGGCGGGGGCGGCTAACTCCTACAATGAGCAGTTCTTC | NA | TRBJ2-1 | NA | TRBV5-4
CATSATGANQPQHF | TGTGCCACCAGTGCCACAGGGGCCAATCAGCCCCAGCATTTT | TRBD1 | TRBJ1-5 | NA | TRBV24-1
CASREDRFTEAFF | TGTGCCAGCAGGGAAGACAGGTTCACTGAAGCTTTCTTT | NA | TRBJ1-1 | NA | TRBV2
CASSSGGTGKYEQYF | TGCGCCAGCAGCTCCGGCGGGACAGGGAAGTACGAGCAGTACTTC | TRBD1 | TRBJ2-7 | few | TRBV5-1
CASSYSLRLAGGPDTQYF | TGTGCCAGCAGTTACTCCCTCAGGCTAGCGGGAGGGCCTGATACGCAGTATTTT | TRBD2 | TRBJ2-3 | NA | TRBV6-2/TRBV6-3
CATRLGRGNSPLHF | TGTGCCACTCGCCTCGGGAGAGGGAATTCACCCCTCCACTTT | NA | TRBJ1-6 | NA | TRBV7-9
CAISVNPGQGSGTYEQYF | TGTGCCATCAGTGTTAATCCTGGACAGGGGAGTGGAACCTACGAGCAGTACTTC | TRBD1 | TRBJ2-7 | NA | TRBV10-3
CASSLAGEANEQYF | TGTGCCAGCAGCTTAGCGGGAGAGGCCAACGAGCAGTACTTC | NA | TRBJ2-7 | NA | TRBV7-8
CASSVPQGAHYEQYF | TGTGCCAGCAGTGTCCCCCAGGGGGCACACTACGAGCAGTACTTC | TRBD1 | TRBJ2-7 | NA | TRBV2
CASSMGRGEQYF | TGTGCCAGTAGTATGGGCAGGGGCGAGCAGTACTTC | NA | TRBJ2-7 | few | TRBV19
CASSEYQGKETQYF | TGTGCCAGCAGTGAATATCAGGGGAAAGAGACCCAGTACTTC | NA | TRBJ2-5 | NA | TRBV25-1
CASSLGVETGSGYGYTF | TGTGCCAGCAGCTTAGGGGTGGAGACAGGGTCGGGCTATGGCTACACCTTC | TRBD1 | TRBJ1-2 | NA | TRBV7-2